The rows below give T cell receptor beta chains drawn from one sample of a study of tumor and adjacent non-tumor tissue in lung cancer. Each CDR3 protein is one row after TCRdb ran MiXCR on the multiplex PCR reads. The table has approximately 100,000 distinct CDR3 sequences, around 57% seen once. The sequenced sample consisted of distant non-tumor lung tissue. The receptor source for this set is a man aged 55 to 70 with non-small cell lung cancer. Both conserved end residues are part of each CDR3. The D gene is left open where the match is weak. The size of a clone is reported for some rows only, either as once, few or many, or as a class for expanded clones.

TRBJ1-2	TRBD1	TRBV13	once	CASSSSPGGPGYTF	TGTGCCAGTAGCTCGTCCCCAGGGGGCCCTGGCTACACCTTC
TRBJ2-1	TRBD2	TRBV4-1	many	CASSQVFPSGSSNEQFF	TGCGCCAGCAGCCAAGTTTTTCCTAGCGGGAGTTCGAATGAGCAGTTCTTC
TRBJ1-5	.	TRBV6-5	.	CASKRESYTPNKPQHF	TGTGCCAGCAAAAGGGAGAGCTACACACCTAATAAGCCCCAGCATTTT
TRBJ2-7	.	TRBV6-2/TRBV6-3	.	CASRNDGPTYEQYF	TGTGCCAGCAGAAACGATGGACCCACCTACGAGCAGTATTTC
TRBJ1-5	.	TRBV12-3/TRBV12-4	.	CASRLGGTFNRPQHF	TGTGCCAGCCGTTTGGGAGGGACTTTCAATCGGCCCCAGCATTTT
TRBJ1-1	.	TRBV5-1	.	CASSLHPGGDTEAFF	TGCGCCAGCAGCTTGCACCCGGGCGGAGACACTGAAGCTTTCTTT
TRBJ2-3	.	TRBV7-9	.	CASSLSQKRDTQYF	TGTGCCAGCAGCTTATCCCAGAAGAGGGATACGCAGTATTTT
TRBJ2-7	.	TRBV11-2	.	CASSLRMVCEQYF	TGTGCCAGCAGCTTACGTATGGTCTGCGAGCAGTACTTC
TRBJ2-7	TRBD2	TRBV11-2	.	CASSLGLAGVYEQYF	TGTGCCAGCAGCCTCGGACTAGCGGGAGTCTACGAGCAGTATTTC
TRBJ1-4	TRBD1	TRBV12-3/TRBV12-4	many	CASSFGTASTNEKLFF	TGTGCCAGCAGTTTTGGGACAGCTTCCACTAATGAAAAACTGTTTTTT
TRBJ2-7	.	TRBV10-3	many	CASRDPYPYEQYF	TGTGCCTCGCGGGACCCCTACCCCTACGAGCAGTACTTC
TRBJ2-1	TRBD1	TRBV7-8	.	CVSSPRQGVNERLF	TGTGTCAGCAGCCCGAGACAGGGGGTCAATGAGCGGCTCTTC
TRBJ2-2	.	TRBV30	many	CAWRGQVNTGELFF	TGTGCCTGGAGAGGGCAGGTCAACACCGGGGAGCTGTTTTTT
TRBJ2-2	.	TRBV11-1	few	CASGPQSTGELFF	TGTGCCAGCGGTCCCCAGAGCACCGGGGAGCTGTTTTTT
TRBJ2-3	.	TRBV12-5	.	CASGLVDRVRMQVTETQYF	TGTGCTAGTGGTTTGGTAGATCGCGTGCGAATGCAAGTCACAGAAACGCAGTATTTT
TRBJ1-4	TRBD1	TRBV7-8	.	CASSPKGAWEKLLF	TGTGCCAGCAGCCCGAAGGGGGCTTGGGAAAAACTGTTATTC
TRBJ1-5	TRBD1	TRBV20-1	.	CSVRPRDRENQPQHF	TGCAGTGTTAGACCCCGGGACAGGGAAAATCAGCCCCAGCATTTT
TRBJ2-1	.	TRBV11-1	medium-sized	CASSLGGQGHNEQFF	TGTGCCAGCAGCCTCGGGGGTCAGGGACACAATGAGCAGTTCTTC
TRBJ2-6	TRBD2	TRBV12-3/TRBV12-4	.	CASSLSGINSVANILTF	TGTGCCAGCAGTTTGAGCGGGATAAACTCTGTGGCCAACATCCTGACTTTC
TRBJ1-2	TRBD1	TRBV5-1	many	CASSMGQGVFYGYTF	TGCGCCAGCAGCATGGGACAGGGGGTATTCTATGGCTACACCTTC
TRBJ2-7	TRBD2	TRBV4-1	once	CASSQLVGRPYVQYF	TGCGCCAGCAGCCAACTGGTCGGGAGGCCCTACGTACAGTACTTC
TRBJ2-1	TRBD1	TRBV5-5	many	CASSLVQGQGYNEQFF	TGTGCCAGCAGCTTGGTACAGGGACAGGGGTACAATGAGCAGTTCTTC
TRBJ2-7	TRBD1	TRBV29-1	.	CSVRQGDSYEQYF	TGCAGCGTCCGACAGGGGGACTCCTACGAACAGTACTTC
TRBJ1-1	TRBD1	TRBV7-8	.	CVSSSLRQGTEAFF	TGTGTCAGCAGCTCTCTCCGACAGGGAACTGAAGCTTTCTTT
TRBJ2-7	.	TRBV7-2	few	CASSPTGTRYEQYF	TGTGCCAGCAGCCCCACCGGGACAAGATACGAGCAGTACTTC
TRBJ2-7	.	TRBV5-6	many	CASSLRLSLYEQYF	TGTGCCAGCAGCTTGCGTTTGAGTCTCTACGAGCAGTACTTC
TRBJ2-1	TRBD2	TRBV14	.	CAGSQAGSSYNEQFF	TGTGCCGGCAGCCAAGCGGGGAGCTCCTATAATGAGCAGTTCTTC
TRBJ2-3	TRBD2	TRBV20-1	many	CSASGRADTQYF	TGCAGTGCTAGCGGGAGGGCAGATACGCAGTATTTT
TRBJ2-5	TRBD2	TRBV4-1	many	CASSHVGTSAETQYF	TGCGCCAGCAGCCACGTTGGGACTAGCGCAGAGACCCAGTACTTC
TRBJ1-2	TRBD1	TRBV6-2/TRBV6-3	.	CASSRRTGGIRGYTF	TGTGCCAGCAGTCGAAGGACAGGTGGGATAAGGGGCTACACCTTC
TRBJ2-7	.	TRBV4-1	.	CASSHELQGYEYYF	TGCGCCAGCAGCCATGAACTACAGGGTTACGAGTATTACTTC
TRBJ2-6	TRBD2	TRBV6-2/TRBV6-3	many	CASSYSGGNSGANVLTF	TGTGCCAGCAGTTACTCCGGGGGGAACTCTGGGGCCAACGTCCTGACTTTC
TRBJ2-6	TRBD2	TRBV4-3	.	CASSQRLAGVSAGANVLIF	TGCGCCAGCAGTCAACGGCTAGCGGGAGTTTCGGCTGGGGCCAACGTCCTTATTTTC
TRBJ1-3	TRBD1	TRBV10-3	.	CAISQAGTVENTIYF	TGTGCCATCAGTCAAGCCGGGACAGTTGAAAACACCATATATTTT
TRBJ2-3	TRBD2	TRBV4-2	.	CASSQEGGLAGRSRDTQYF	TGTGCCAGTAGCCAAGAAGGGGGACTAGCGGGTCGTAGCAGAGATACGCAGTATTTT